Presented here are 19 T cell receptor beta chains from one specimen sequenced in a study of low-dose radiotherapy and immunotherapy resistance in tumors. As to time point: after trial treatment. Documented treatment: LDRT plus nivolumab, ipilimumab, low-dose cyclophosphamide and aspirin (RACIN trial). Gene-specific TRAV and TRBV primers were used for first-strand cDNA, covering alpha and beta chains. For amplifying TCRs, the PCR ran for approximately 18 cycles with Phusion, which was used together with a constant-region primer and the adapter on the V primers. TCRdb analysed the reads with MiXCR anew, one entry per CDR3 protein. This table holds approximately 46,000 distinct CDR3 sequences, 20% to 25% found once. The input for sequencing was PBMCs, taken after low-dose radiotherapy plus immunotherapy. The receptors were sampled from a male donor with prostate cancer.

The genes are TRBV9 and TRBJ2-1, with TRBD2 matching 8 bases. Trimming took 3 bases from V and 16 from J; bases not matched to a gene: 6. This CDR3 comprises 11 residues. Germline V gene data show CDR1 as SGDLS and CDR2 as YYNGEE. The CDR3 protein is CASSGRGGRFF. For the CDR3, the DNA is TGTGCCAGCAGCGGTCGGGGGGGCCGTTTCTTC. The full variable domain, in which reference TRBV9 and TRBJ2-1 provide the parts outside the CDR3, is DSGVTQTPKHLITATGQRVTLRCSPRSGDLSVYWYQQSLDQGLQFLIQYYNGEERAKGNILERFSAQQFPDLHSELNLSSLELGDSALYFCASSGRGGRFFGPGTRLTVL.

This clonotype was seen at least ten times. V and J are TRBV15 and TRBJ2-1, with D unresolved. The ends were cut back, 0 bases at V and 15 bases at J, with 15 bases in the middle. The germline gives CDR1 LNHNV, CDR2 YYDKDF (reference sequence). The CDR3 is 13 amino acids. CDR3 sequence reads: CATSRDMVDRWFF. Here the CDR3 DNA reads TGTGCCACCAGCAGAGATATGGTAGACCGTTGGTTCTTC.

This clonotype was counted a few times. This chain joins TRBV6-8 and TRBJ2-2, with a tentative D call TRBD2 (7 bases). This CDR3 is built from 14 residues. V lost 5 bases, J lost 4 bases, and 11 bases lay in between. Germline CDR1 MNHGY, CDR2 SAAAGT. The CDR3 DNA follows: TGTGCCAGCAGTAGGGGGGGGATCACCGGGGAGCTGTTTTTT. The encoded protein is CASSRGGITGELFF.

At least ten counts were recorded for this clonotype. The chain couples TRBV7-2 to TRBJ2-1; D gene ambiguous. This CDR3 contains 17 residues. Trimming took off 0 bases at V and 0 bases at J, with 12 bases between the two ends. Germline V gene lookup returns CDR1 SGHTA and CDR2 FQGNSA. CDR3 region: CASSLAPAQSSYNEQFF. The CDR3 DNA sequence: TGTGCCAGCAGCTTAGCCCCGGCCCAAAGCTCCTACAATGAGCAGTTCTTC.

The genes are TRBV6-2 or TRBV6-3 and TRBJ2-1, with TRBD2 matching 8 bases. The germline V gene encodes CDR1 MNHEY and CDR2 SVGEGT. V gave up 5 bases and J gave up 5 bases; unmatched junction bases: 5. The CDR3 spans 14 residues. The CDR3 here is CASSAGLANNEQFF. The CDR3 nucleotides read TGTGCCAGCAGTGCTGGACTAGCTAACAATGAGCAGTTCTTC.

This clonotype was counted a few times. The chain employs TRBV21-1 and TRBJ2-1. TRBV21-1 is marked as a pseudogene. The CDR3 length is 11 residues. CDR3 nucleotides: TGTGCCAGCAGCAAAATTAATGAGCAGTTCTTC. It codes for CASSKINEQFF.

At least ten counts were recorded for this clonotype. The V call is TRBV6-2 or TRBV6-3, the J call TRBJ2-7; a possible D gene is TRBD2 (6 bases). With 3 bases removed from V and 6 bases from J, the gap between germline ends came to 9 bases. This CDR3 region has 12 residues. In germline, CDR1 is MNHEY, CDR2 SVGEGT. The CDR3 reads CASSYLGGEQYF. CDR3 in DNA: TGTGCCAGCAGTTATTTGGGGGGCGAGCAGTACTTC.

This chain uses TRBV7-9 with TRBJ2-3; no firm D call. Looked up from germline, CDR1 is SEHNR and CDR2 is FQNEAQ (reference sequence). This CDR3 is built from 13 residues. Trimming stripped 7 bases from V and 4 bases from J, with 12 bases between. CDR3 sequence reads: CASNQAGPDTQYF. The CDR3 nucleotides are TGTGCCAGCAACCAGGCTGGGCCAGATACGCAGTATTTT.

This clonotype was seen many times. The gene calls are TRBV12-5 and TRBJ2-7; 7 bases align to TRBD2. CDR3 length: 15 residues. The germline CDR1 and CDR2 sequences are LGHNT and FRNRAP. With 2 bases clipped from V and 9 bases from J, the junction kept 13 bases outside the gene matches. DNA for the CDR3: TGTGCTAGTGGTTTGCCAACTAGCGCGGCGACGCGGCAGTACTTC. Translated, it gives CASGLPTSAATRQYF.

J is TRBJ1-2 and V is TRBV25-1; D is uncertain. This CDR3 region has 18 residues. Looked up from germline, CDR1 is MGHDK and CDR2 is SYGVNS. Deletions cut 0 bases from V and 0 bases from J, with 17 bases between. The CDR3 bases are TGTGCCAGCAGTGAATACGCGGCAGGAGCTAGATCTAACTATGGCTACACCTTC. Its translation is CASSEYAAGARSNYGYTF.

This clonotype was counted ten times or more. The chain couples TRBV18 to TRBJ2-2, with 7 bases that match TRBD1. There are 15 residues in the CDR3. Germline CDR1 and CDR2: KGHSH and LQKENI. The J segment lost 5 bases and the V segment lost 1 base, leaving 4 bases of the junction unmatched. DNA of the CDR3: TGTGCCAGCTCACCACAGGGGGCCGAAACCGGGGAGCTGTTTTTT. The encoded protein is CASSPQGAETGELFF.

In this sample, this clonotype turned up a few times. CDR3 residues: CSADYLLATGVYEQYF. The CDR3, as DNA: TGCAGTGCTGACTATCTCCTAGCGACAGGAGTCTACGAGCAGTACTTC. The V call is TRBV20-1, the J call TRBJ2-7; D is perhaps TRBD1 or TRBD2 (6 bases each). From germline, CDR1 is DFQATT and CDR2 SNEGSKA (reference sequence). Between the trimmed V and J ends, which lost 5 bases and 3 bases, there was a span of 23 bases. This CDR3 is 16 amino acids long.

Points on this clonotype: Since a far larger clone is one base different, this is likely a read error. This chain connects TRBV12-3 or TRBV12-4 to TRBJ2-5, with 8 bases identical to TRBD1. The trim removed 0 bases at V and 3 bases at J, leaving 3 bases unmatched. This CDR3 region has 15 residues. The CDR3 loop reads CASSLAQGGKETQYF. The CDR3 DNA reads TGTGCCAGCAGTTTAGCACAGGGGGGTAAAGAGACCCAGTACTTC.

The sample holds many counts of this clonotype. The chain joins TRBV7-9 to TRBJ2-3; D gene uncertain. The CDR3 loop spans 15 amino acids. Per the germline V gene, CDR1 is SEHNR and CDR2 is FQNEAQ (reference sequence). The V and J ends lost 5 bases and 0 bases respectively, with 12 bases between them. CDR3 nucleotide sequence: TGTGCCAGCAGCAGTAGCATCACTAGCACAGATACGCAGTATTTT. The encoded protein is CASSSSITSTDTQYF.

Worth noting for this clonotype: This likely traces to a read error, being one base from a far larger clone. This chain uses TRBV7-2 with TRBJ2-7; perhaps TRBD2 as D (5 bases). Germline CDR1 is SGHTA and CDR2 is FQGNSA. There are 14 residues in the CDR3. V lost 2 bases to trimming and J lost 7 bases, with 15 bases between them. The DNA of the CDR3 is TGTGCCAGCAGCTTAACACGTTCGGGGAATGAGCAGTACTTC. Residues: CASSLTRSGNEQYF.

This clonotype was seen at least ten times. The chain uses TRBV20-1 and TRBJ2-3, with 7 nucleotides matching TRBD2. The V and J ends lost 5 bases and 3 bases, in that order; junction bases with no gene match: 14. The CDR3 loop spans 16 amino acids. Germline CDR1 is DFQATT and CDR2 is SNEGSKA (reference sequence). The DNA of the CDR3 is TGCAGTGCTTCTAACCCCCTAGCGGCGGATACAGATACGCAGTATTTT. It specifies CSASNPLAADTDTQYF.

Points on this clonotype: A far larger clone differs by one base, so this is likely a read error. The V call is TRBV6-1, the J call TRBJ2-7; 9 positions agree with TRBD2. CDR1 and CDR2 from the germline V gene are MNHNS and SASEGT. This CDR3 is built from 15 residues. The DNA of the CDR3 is TGTGCCATCAGCCCTGCTAGCGGGAACTCCTACGAGCAGAACTTC. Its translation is CAISPASGNSYEQNF.

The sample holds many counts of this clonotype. The chain's CDR3 is CASSKEEQRCGRGQETQYF. Here the CDR3 DNA reads TGTGCCAGCAGCAAAGAGGAACAGAGGTGCGGCCGGGGTCAAGAGACCCAGTACTTC. The chain employs TRBV21-1 and TRBJ2-5; the table gives TRBD1 as D, unverified against the DNA. TRBV21-1 is described as a pseudogene. CDR3 length: 19 residues.

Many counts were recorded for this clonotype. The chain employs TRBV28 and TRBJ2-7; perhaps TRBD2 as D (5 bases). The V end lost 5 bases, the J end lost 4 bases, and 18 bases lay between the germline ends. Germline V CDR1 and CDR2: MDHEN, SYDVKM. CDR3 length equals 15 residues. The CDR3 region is CASSALGSGAYEQYF. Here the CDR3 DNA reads TGTGCCAGCAGTGCTCTGGGGAGCGGAGCGTACGAGCAGTACTTC.